This is a list of T cell receptor beta chains from one sample in a study of blood T cell repertoires in COVID-19. TCRdb's copy holds only in-frame clones and misses some; the assay was immunoSEQ multiplex PCR. The data hold 13,000 or so clones, with about 80% observed a single time. The sample comprised peripheral blood. Receptors originate from a woman at least 80 years old with acute or convalescent COVID-19. Each CDR3 is given with its conserved first and last residue. The order of the fields is D gene, V gene, J gene, clone size, CDR3 DNA, CDR3 protein. D genes are given only for firm matches. Only part of the rows carry a size: once, few, many, or a class if the clone is expanded.

TRBD1,TRBV11-3,TRBJ2-1,-,TGTGCCAGCAGCTTAGAACAGGGGGGAGAAGGGAATGAGCAGTTCTTC,CASSLEQGGEGNEQFF
TRBD2,TRBV6-5,TRBJ2-3,-,TGTGCCAGCCTAGCGGGGGGCCCCTTGGGTACGCAGTATTTT,CASLAGGPLGTQYF
-,TRBV15,TRBJ1-2,-,TGTGCCACCAGCAACGGGGGAGGCTACACCTTC,CATSNGGGYTF
TRBD2,TRBV10-1,TRBJ2-1,-,TGCGCCAGCAGCCGGAGCGGGGCCTACAATGAGCAGTTCTTC,CASSRSGAYNEQFF
TRBD1,TRBV4-1,TRBJ1-1,-,TGCGCCAGCAGCCAAGGGACAGGGATTAACACTGAAGCTTTCTTT,CASSQGTGINTEAFF
TRBD1,TRBV19,TRBJ1-5,once,TGTGCCAGTAGTATTTCAGGGGGCCGAGGTCAGCCCCAGCATTTT,CASSISGGRGQPQHF
TRBD1,TRBV28,TRBJ1-2,-,TGTGCCAGCAGCCAAGCGACCGGGACAGGGCCTTCCGGCTACACCTTC,CASSQATGTGPSGYTF
-,TRBV10-3,TRBJ1-2,-,TGTGCCAACTCTAATGGACCGGAGCGGGGCTACACCTTC,CANSNGPERGYTF
TRBD1,TRBV5-1,TRBJ1-6,few,TGCGCCAGCAGCACCACAGGGGTTGGTAATTCACCCCTCCACTTT,CASSTTGVGNSPLHF
-,TRBV12-5,TRBJ1-5,-,TGTGCTAGTGGAGATTTGGGTATCGGGCAGCCCCAGCATTTT,CASGDLGIGQPQHF
-,TRBV13,TRBJ1-6,-,TGTGCCAGCAGCGGGGGGGGGAGCCACTCACCCCTCCACTTT,CASSGGGSHSPLHF
-,TRBV2,TRBJ1-5,-,TGTGCCAGCTCCCGGGGAGATAAACCTTATAGCAATCAGCCCCAGCATTTT,CASSRGDKPYSNQPQHF
TRBD1,TRBV27,TRBJ1-4,-,TGTGCCAGCAGTCGACAGGGGGGCGAAAAACTGTTTTTT,CASSRQGGEKLFF
-,TRBV24-1,TRBJ2-3,-,TGTGCCACCAGTGATCCCAGGAGCACAGATACGCAGTATTTT,CATSDPRSTDTQYF
TRBD1,TRBV9,TRBJ1-2,-,TGTGCCAGCAGCGTAGGGGACAGCTATGGCTACACCTTC,CASSVGDSYGYTF
TRBD2,TRBV9,TRBJ2-3,few,TGTGCCAGCAGCGTAGGCGGGGGGGCCCGCACAGATACGCAGTATTTT,CASSVGGGARTDTQYF
-,TRBV7-8,TRBJ2-7,-,TGTGCCAGCAGCTCCAGGATGGAGACGACAGCCTACGAGCAGTACTTC,CASSSRMETTAYEQYF
-,TRBV9,TRBJ2-1,-,TGTGCCAGCAGCGTAAACCCGCCGTGGACAGACTCCTACAATGAGCAGTTCTTC,CASSVNPPWTDSYNEQFF
-,TRBV29-1,TRBJ2-6,-,TGCAGCGCCCAGACAGATATTAGCTCTGGGGCCAACGTCCTGACTTTC,CSAQTDISSGANVLTF
TRBD2,TRBV4-2,TRBJ2-5,few,TGTGCCAGCAGCCAAGGGTTCCGCGGGGGGGCAGAGACCCAGTACTTC,CASSQGFRGGAETQYF